A single sample is the source of the 14 T cell receptor beta chains below, sequenced in a study of blood T cell repertoires in COVID-19. The assay was immunoSEQ multiplex PCR, and TCRdb's table has in-frame clones only and misses some. The sample lists fewer than 110,000 clones; around 87% were seen once. The material sequenced was peripheral blood. These receptors all stem from a woman between 25 and 40 years old with acute or convalescent COVID-19.

V is TRBV28 and J is TRBJ1-2, with TRBD1 identical over 7 bases. J lost 4 bases, V lost 5 bases, and 4 bases had no gene match. The germline V gene has CDR1 MDHEN and CDR2 SYDVKM. The CDR3 runs to 13 residues. DNA of the CDR3: TGTGCCAGCAGTGCAGGGGGAGGCTATGGCTACACCTTC. Its translation is CASSAGGGYGYTF.

This chain uses TRBV19 with TRBJ1-6; D is ambiguous. Germline V gene data show CDR1 as LNHDA and CDR2 as SQIVND (reference sequence). The CDR3 is 14 residues long. V was trimmed by 5 bases and J by 8 bases, leaving 13 bases between them. For the CDR3, the DNA is TGTGCCAGTAGTCTACTAGGAGGAGATTCACCCCTCCACTTT. Translating gives CASSLLGGDSPLHF.

V usage is TRBV27 and J usage is TRBJ2-3, with a weak D call TRBD2 (6 bases). Per the germline V gene, CDR1 is MNHEY and CDR2 is SMNVEV (reference sequence). The CDR3 runs 15 residues. V gave up 2 bases and J gave up 0 bases, with 9 bases separating them. This chain's CDR3 is CASSLKLASTDTQYF. In DNA form, the CDR3 reads TGTGCCAGCAGTTTAAAGCTAGCGAGCACAGATACGCAGTATTTT.

This chain uses TRBV5-8 with TRBJ1-1; D may be TRBD1 (5 bases). Germline V gene sequence: CDR1 SGHTS, CDR2 YDEGEE. The CDR3 covers 14 residues. V was clipped by 3 bases and J by 0 bases, with 9 bases between them. The CDR3 region is CASSWGGLNTEAFF. The CDR3 DNA reads TGTGCCAGCAGCTGGGGGGGTTTGAACACTGAAGCTTTCTTT.

This chain uses TRBV7-6 with TRBJ1-1; TRBD1 might be the D (6 bases). Germline V gene data show CDR1 as SGHVS and CDR2 as FNYEAQ. The CDR3 sequence is 16 residues long. Trimming shortened V by 3 bases and J by 0 bases, and 14 bases separated the two germline ends. The CDR3: CASSFSGDILNTEAFF. CDR3 sequence (DNA): TGTGCCAGCAGCTTTTCAGGGGATATTCTGAACACTGAAGCTTTCTTT.

The count of this clone is one. The chain recombines TRBV30 with TRBJ1-1, with 7 bases lining up with TRBD1. Germline V CDR1 and CDR2: GTSNPN, SVGIG (reference sequence). The CDR3 has 14 amino acids. Germline trimming cut 3 bases from V and 6 bases from J; bases unmatched to any gene: 10. The CDR3 DNA sequence: TGTGCCTGGAGGCCGCCAGGGGGTAGGGCTGAAGCTTTCTTT. Encoded protein: CAWRPPGGRAEAFF.

The V gene is TRBV7-8, the J gene TRBJ2-1; 8 positions agree with TRBD1. Germline CDR1 is SGHVS and CDR2 is FQNEAQ. CDR3 length equals 17 residues. The ends lost 4 bases at V and 8 bases at J; junction bases unmatched: 16. CDR3 protein: CASSSGPVGSRGHEQFF. For the CDR3, the DNA is TGTGCCAGCAGCTCCGGACCTGTGGGGAGCAGGGGGCATGAGCAGTTCTTC.

This chain links TRBV19 with TRBJ1-6; 7 bases line up with TRBD1. This CDR3 contains 15 residues. The germline gives CDR1 LNHDA, CDR2 SQIVND (reference sequence). With V trimmed by 9 bases and J by 6 bases, 11 bases remained unmatched. CDR3 amino acids: CASCLEGQSNSPLHF. The CDR3 DNA reads TGTGCCAGCTGCCTGGAGGGACAGAGTAATTCACCCCTCCACTTT.

V is TRBV5-4 and J is TRBJ2-2, with TRBD2 matching 8 bases. Germline V gene sequence: CDR1 SGHNT, CDR2 YYREEE (reference sequence). The CDR3 runs 16 residues. The V segment lost 0 bases and the J segment 4 bases; nucleotides outside the gene matches: 5. This CDR3 is CASSLAGLAGTGELFF. CDR3 DNA: TGTGCCAGCAGCTTGGCCGGTCTAGCGGGCACCGGGGAGCTGTTTTTT.

This chain uses TRBV7-9 with TRBJ2-1, with a possible D match to TRBD1 (6 bases). In germline, CDR1 is SEHNR, CDR2 FQNEAQ (reference sequence). This CDR3 contains 13 residues. The V end lost 6 bases, the J end lost 1 base, and 7 bases lay between the germline ends. CDR3 loop: CASRGASYNEQFF. CDR3 in DNA: TGTGCCAGCAGGGGGGCTTCCTACAATGAGCAGTTCTTC.

The chain recombines TRBV6-6 with TRBJ1-1; the match to TRBD1 covers 7 bases. Trimming at V came to 6 bases and at J to 5 bases, leaving 12 bases not matched to a gene. This CDR3 has 15 amino acids. CDR1 and CDR2 (germline): MNHNY, SVGAGI (reference sequence). The CDR3 DNA reads TGTGCCAGCAGCCCCGGGACAGCCCTCCCGACTGAAGCTTTCTTT. Protein: CASSPGTALPTEAFF.

The rearrangement uses TRBV5-6 and TRBJ2-7, with D tentatively TRBD1 (6 bases). The CDR3 is 16 residues long. V dropped 3 bases and J dropped 0 bases, with 16 bases sitting between them. The V gene's germline CDR1 is SGHDT and CDR2 YYEEEE. The DNA of the CDR3 is TGTGCCAGCAGCTACCTTCGGGCGGACAGCTCCTACGAGCAGTACTTC. It specifies CASSYLRADSSYEQYF.

This clone was observed a single time. The rearrangement links TRBV28 to TRBJ2-7; 8 positions match TRBD2. The CDR3 consists of 14 residues. The V segment lost 6 bases and the J segment 2 bases; nucleotides outside the gene matches: 6. Germline V gene lookup returns CDR1 MDHEN and CDR2 SYDVKM. The CDR3 bases are TGTGCCAGCAGCCCTGAAGCGGGGGCCTACGAGCAGTACTTC. This codes for CASSPEAGAYEQYF.

This clone was seen more than once but under ten times. V usage is TRBV6-5 and J usage is TRBJ1-6, with D possibly being TRBD1 (6 bases). V lost 3 bases, J lost 10 bases, and 16 bases lay in between. The CDR3 spans 15 residues. Germline V gene lookup returns CDR1 MNHEY and CDR2 SVGAGI. In nucleotides, the CDR3 is TGTGCCAGCAGTTATGTGACCCAGGGGAAATCACCCCTCCACTTT. Residues: CASSYVTQGKSPLHF.